The rows below give T cell receptor beta chains drawn from one sample of a study of blood T cell repertoires in COVID-19. The repertoire was sequenced with immunoSEQ multiplex PCR; TCRdb's copy has only in-frame clones and lacks some. The table lists some 150,000 clones, 85% to 90% of them singletons, with approximately 3.3% in the top ten. The source material was peripheral blood. All receptors derive from a man aged 18 to 29 with active or convalescent COVID-19. Each CDR3 is given with its conserved first and last residue. Each record gives: clone size, D gene, V gene, J gene, CDR3 protein, CDR3 DNA. A D gene is named only where the DNA matches it firmly. Size is stated for part of the rows, as once, few or many counts, or as a class when the clone is expanded.

abundance: few; d_gene: NA; v_gene: TRBV5-1; j_gene: TRBJ1-4; CDR3aa: CASSTQGRGGEKLFF; CDR3nt: TGCGCCAGCAGCACACAGGGAAGGGGAGGGGAAAAACTGTTTTTT
abundance: NA; d_gene: NA; v_gene: TRBV27; j_gene: TRBJ1-1; CDR3aa: CASSPPDRRDTEAFF; CDR3nt: TGTGCCAGCAGTCCGCCGGACAGACGGGACACTGAAGCTTTCTTT
abundance: NA; d_gene: TRBD1; v_gene: TRBV19; j_gene: TRBJ2-3; CDR3aa: CASSISRGQGPPYF; CDR3nt: TGTGCCAGTAGTATCTCCCGGGGACAGGGGCCCCCGTATTTT
abundance: few; d_gene: NA; v_gene: TRBV27; j_gene: TRBJ1-4; CDR3aa: CASSQTGTTNEKLFF; CDR3nt: TGTGCCAGCAGTCAAACAGGGACCACTAATGAAAAACTGTTTTTT
abundance: few; d_gene: TRBD1; v_gene: TRBV11-2; j_gene: TRBJ1-6; CDR3aa: CASSSDRGSSPLHF; CDR3nt: TGTGCCAGCAGCTCCGACAGGGGAAGTTCACCCCTCCACTTT
abundance: NA; d_gene: TRBD1; v_gene: TRBV29-1; j_gene: TRBJ2-7; CDR3aa: CSVGGGLGQGFYEQYF; CDR3nt: TGCAGCGTTGGGGGCGGGCTTGGACAGGGGTTCTACGAGCAGTACTTC
abundance: once; d_gene: TRBD1; v_gene: TRBV29-1; j_gene: TRBJ1-2; CDR3aa: CSVEGHVNRGTSSPQGDGYTF; CDR3nt: TGCAGCGTTGAAGGCCACGTGAACAGGGGAACCTCGTCCCCTCAAGGGGATGGCTACACCTTC
abundance: NA; d_gene: TRBD2; v_gene: TRBV9; j_gene: TRBJ2-3; CDR3aa: CASSVGLAKTDTQYF; CDR3nt: TGTGCCAGCAGCGTGGGACTAGCGAAGACAGATACGCAGTATTTT
abundance: NA; d_gene: NA; v_gene: TRBV24-1; j_gene: TRBJ2-3; CDR3aa: CATSDLGGSRGDTQYF; CDR3nt: TGTGCCACCAGTGACCTCGGTGGGTCCCGCGGAGATACGCAGTATTTT
abundance: few; d_gene: TRBD2; v_gene: TRBV6-1; j_gene: TRBJ2-2; CDR3aa: CASSDGGLAGTGELFF; CDR3nt: TGTGCCAGCAGTGATGGGGGACTAGCGGGGACCGGGGAGCTGTTTTTT
abundance: NA; d_gene: NA; v_gene: TRBV28; j_gene: TRBJ1-5; CDR3aa: CASRLRALRRNQPQHF; CDR3nt: TGTGCCAGCAGACTCCGCGCCCTCAGGCGCAATCAGCCCCAGCATTTT
abundance: NA; d_gene: NA; v_gene: TRBV30; j_gene: TRBJ2-7; CDR3aa: CAWRSRGAGYEQYF; CDR3nt: TGTGCCTGGAGGTCCCGGGGTGCGGGCTACGAGCAGTACTTC
abundance: NA; d_gene: NA; v_gene: TRBV30; j_gene: TRBJ2-2; CDR3aa: CAWNSLVTGELFF; CDR3nt: TGTGCCTGGAATTCTCTAGTGACCGGGGAGCTGTTTTTT
abundance: NA; d_gene: NA; v_gene: TRBV29-1; j_gene: TRBJ2-7; CDR3aa: CSVRTASSYEQYF; CDR3nt: TGCAGCGTTCGGACAGCCAGCTCCTACGAGCAGTACTTC
abundance: NA; d_gene: NA; v_gene: TRBV11-2; j_gene: TRBJ2-1; CDR3aa: CASSLVLASEQFF; CDR3nt: TGTGCCAGCAGCTTGGTCCTAGCGAGTGAGCAGTTCTTC
abundance: few; d_gene: NA; v_gene: TRBV10-3; j_gene: TRBJ2-7; CDR3aa: CAISESGDRSEQYF; CDR3nt: TGTGCCATCAGTGAGTCGGGAGATCGATCCGAGCAGTACTTC
abundance: NA; d_gene: TRBD2; v_gene: TRBV30; j_gene: TRBJ2-5; CDR3aa: CAWNPGLAGSQETQYF; CDR3nt: TGTGCCTGGAACCCGGGACTAGCGGGAAGCCAAGAGACCCAGTACTTC
abundance: NA; d_gene: TRBD2; v_gene: TRBV6-1; j_gene: TRBJ2-3; CDR3aa: CASSDGTSGGAGGTQYF; CDR3nt: TGTGCCAGCAGTGATGGGACTAGCGGGGGGGCGGGCGGTACGCAGTATTTT
abundance: NA; d_gene: TRBD1; v_gene: TRBV6-6; j_gene: TRBJ2-1; CDR3aa: CASITGGGEQFF; CDR3nt: TGTGCCAGCATCACAGGGGGCGGCGAGCAGTTCTTC
abundance: NA; d_gene: TRBD2; v_gene: TRBV9; j_gene: TRBJ2-7; CDR3aa: CASSGGSSYEQYF; CDR3nt: TGTGCCAGCAGCGGCGGGAGCTCCTACGAGCAGTACTTC
abundance: NA; d_gene: TRBD2; v_gene: TRBV7-2; j_gene: TRBJ2-1; CDR3aa: CASSSAGGREFF; CDR3nt: TGTGCCAGCAGTTCCGCCGGGGGGAGGGAGTTCTTC
abundance: few; d_gene: NA; v_gene: TRBV2; j_gene: TRBJ1-5; CDR3aa: CASSGGGARPQHF; CDR3nt: TGTGCCAGCAGTGGAGGGGGGGCCCGGCCCCAGCATTTT
abundance: NA; d_gene: TRBD1; v_gene: TRBV6-5; j_gene: TRBJ1-6; CDR3aa: CASSVDRVVSPLHF; CDR3nt: TGTGCCAGCAGCGTGGACAGGGTGGTTTCACCCCTCCACTTT
abundance: NA; d_gene: TRBD1; v_gene: TRBV5-1; j_gene: TRBJ1-1; CDR3aa: CASSWDRWNTEAFF; CDR3nt: TGCGCCAGCAGCTGGGACAGGTGGAACACTGAAGCTTTCTTT